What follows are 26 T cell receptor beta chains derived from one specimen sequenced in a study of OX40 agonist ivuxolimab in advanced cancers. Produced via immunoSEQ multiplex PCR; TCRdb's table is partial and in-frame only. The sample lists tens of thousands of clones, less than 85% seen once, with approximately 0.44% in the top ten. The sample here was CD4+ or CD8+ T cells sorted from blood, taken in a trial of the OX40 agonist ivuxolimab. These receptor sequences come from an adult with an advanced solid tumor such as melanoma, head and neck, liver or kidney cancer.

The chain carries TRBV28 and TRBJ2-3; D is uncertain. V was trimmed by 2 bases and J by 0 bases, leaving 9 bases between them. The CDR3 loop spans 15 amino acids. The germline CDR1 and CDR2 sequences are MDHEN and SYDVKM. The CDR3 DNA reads TGTGCCAGCAGTTTAGCGCTCTCAAGCACAGATACGCAGTATTTT. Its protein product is CASSLALSSTDTQYF.

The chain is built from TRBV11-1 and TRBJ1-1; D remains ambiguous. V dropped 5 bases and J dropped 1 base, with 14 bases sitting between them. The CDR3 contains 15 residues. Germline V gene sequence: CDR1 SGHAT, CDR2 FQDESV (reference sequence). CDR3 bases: TGTGCCAGCAGCGTATTCCTCTGGGCGAACACTGAAGCTTTCTTT. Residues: CASSVFLWANTEAFF.

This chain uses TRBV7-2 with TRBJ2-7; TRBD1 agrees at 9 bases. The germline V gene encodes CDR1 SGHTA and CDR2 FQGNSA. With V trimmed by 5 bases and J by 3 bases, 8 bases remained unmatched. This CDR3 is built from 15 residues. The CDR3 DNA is TGTGCCAGCAGCCTACCGGACAGGGGAGGCTACGAGCAGTACTTC. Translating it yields CASSLPDRGGYEQYF.

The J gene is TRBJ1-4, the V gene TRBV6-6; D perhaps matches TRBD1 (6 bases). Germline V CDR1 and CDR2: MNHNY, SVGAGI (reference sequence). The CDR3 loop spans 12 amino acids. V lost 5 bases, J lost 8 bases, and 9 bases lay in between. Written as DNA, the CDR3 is TGTGCCAGCAGTGATAGGGGGGAAAAACTGTTTTTT. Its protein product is CASSDRGEKLFF.

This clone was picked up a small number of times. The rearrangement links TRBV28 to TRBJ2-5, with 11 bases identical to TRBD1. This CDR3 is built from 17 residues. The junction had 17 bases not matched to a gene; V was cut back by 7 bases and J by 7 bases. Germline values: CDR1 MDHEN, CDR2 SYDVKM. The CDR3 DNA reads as TGTGCCAGCACCAAACAATTATCCACCGGGACAGGGGGGACCCAGTACTTC. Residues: CASTKQLSTGTGGTQYF.

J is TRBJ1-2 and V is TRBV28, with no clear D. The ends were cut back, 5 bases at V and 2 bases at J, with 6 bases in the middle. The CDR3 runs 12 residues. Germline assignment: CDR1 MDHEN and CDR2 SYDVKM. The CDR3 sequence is CASSRQNYGYTF. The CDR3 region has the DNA TGTGCCAGCAGTCGGCAGAACTATGGCTACACCTTC.

The CDR3 DNA reads TGTGCCAGCAGCTTGGAAGGGCCCAACACAGATACGCAGTATTTT. This codes for CASSLEGPNTDTQYF. V gene TRBV5-6 combines with J gene TRBJ2-3; D unresolved. The V gene's germline CDR1 is SGHDT and CDR2 YYEEEE. This CDR3 spans 15 amino acids. V shed 0 bases and J shed 2 bases, with 10 bases lying between them.

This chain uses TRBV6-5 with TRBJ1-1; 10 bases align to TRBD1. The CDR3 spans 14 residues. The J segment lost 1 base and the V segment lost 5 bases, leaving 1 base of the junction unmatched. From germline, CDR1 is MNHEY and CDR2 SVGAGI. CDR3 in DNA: TGTGCCAGCAGTGGGACAGGGGCGAACACTGAAGCTTTCTTT. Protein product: CASSGTGANTEAFF.

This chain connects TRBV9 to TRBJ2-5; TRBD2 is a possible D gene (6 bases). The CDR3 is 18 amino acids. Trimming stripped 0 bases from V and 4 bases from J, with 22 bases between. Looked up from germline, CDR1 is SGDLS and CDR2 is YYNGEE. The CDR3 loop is CASSVGRTAAGRVETQYF. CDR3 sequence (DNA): TGTGCCAGCAGCGTAGGGAGGACGGCCGCGGGACGGGTAGAGACCCAGTACTTC.

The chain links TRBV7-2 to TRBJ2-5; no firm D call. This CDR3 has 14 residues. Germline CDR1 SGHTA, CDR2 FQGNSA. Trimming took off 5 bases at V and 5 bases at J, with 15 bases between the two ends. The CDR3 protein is CASSPRARWETQYF. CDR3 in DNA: TGTGCCAGCAGCCCCCGGGCTAGATGGGAGACCCAGTACTTC.

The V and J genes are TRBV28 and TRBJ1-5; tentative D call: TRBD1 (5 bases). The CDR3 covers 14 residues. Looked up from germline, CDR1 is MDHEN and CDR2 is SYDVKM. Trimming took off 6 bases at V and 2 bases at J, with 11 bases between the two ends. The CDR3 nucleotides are TGTGCCAGCAGGTCGTTCAGGGGCAATCAGCCCCAGCATTTT. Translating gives CASRSFRGNQPQHF.

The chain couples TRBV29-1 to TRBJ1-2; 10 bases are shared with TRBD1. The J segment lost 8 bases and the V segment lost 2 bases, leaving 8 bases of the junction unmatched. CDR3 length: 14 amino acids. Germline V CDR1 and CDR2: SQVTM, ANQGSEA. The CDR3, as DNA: TGCAGCGTTGAAAGCCGACAGGGGGCGGGAGGCTACACCTTC. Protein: CSVESRQGAGGYTF.

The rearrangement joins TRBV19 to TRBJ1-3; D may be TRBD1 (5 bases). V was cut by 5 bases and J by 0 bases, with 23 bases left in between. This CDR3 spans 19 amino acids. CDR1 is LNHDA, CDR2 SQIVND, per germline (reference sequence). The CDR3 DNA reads TGTGCCAGTAGTGCATACAGGTGGGAGCACTCCTTCTCTGGAAACACCATATATTTT. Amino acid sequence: CASSAYRWEHSFSGNTIYF.

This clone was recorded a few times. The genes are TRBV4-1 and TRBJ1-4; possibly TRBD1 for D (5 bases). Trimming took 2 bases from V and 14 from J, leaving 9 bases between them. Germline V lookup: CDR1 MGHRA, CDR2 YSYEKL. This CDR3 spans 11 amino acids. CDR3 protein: CASSQLGPLFF. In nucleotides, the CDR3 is TGCGCCAGCAGCCAATTGGGACCCCTGTTTTTT.

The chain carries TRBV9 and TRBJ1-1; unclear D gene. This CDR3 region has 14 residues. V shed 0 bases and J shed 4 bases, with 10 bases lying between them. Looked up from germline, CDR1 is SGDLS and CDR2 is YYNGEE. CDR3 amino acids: CASSVVPESTEAFF. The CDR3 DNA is TGTGCCAGCAGCGTAGTACCGGAATCCACTGAAGCTTTCTTT.

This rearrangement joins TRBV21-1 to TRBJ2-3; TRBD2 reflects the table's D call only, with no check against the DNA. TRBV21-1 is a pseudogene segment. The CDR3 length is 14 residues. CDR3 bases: TGTGCCAGCAGACAACTAGCGGGGGGAGATACGCAGTATTTT. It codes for CASRQLAGGDTQYF.

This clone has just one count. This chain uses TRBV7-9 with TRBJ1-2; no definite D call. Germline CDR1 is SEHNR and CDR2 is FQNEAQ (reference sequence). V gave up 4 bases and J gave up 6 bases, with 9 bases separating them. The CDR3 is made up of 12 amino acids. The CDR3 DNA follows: TGTGCCAGCAGCTGGGAAGACAATGGCTACACCTTC. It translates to CASSWEDNGYTF. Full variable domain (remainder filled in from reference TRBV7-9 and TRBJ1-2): DTGVSQNPRHKITKRGQNVTFRCDPISEHNRLYWYRQTLGQGPEFLTYFQNEAQLEKSRLLSDRFSAERPKGSFSTLEIQRTEQGDSAMYLCASSWEDNGYTFGSGTRLTVV.

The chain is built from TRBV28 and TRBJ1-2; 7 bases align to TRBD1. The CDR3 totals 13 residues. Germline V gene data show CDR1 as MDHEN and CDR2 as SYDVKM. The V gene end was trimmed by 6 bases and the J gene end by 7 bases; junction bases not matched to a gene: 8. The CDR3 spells CASRLGGASGYTF. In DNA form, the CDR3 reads TGTGCCAGCAGGCTAGGGGGCGCGAGTGGCTACACCTTC.

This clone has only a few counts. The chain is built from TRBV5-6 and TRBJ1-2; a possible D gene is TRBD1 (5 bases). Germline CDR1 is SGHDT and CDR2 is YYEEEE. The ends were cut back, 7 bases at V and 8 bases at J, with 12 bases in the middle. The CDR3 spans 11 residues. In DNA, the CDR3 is TGTGCCAGCGGGGGTAGTTTGGGCTACACCTTC. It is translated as CASGGSLGYTF.

The CDR3 sequence: CASSLSFNYEQYF. In DNA, the CDR3 is TGTGCCAGCAGTTTATCTTTTAACTACGAGCAGTACTTC. This chain uses TRBV28 with TRBJ2-7; D is ambiguous. With 1 base removed from V and 3 bases from J, the gap between germline ends came to 7 bases. Per germline, CDR1 MDHEN and CDR2 SYDVKM. This CDR3 has 13 amino acids.

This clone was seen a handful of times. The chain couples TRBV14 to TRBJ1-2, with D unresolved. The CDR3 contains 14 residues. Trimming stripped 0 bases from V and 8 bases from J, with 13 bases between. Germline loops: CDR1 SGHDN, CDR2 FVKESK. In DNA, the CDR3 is TGTGCCAGCAGCCAAGATTCGATCGTGGGGGGCTACACCTTC. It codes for CASSQDSIVGGYTF.

The CDR3 DNA reads TGTGCCAGCAGCTTTAGGGGCCAAGGGGGCATTCAGTACTTC. Translated, it gives CASSFRGQGGIQYF. The chain joins TRBV5-4 to TRBJ2-4; TRBD1 is a possible D gene (6 bases). The CDR3 consists of 14 residues. V was shortened by 2 bases and J by 9 bases, with 15 bases between the two germline ends. Per the germline V gene, CDR1 is SGHNT and CDR2 is YYREEE (reference sequence).

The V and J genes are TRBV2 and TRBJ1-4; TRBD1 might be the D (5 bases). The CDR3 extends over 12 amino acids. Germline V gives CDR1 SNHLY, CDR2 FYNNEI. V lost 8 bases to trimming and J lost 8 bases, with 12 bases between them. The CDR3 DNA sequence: TGTGCCAGCTCCGGACATAAAGAAAAACTGTTTTTT. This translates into CASSGHKEKLFF.

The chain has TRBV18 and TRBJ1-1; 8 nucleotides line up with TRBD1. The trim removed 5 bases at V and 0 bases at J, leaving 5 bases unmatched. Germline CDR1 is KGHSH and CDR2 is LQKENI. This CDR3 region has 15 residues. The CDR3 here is CASSFSGQVNTEAFF. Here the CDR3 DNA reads TGTGCCAGCTCATTTTCGGGACAGGTGAACACTGAAGCTTTCTTT.

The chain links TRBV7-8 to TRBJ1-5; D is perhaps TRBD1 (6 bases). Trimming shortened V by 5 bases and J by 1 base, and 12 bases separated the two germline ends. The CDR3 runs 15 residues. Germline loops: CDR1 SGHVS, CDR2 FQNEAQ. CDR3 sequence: CASSLDRTSNQPQHF. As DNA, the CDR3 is TGTGCCAGCAGCCTCGACAGGACGAGCAATCAGCCCCAGCATTTT.

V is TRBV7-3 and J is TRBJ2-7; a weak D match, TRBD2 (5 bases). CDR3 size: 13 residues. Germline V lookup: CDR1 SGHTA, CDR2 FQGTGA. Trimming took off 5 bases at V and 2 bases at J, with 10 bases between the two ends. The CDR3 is CASSPTGTYEQYF. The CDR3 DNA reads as TGTGCCAGCAGCCCTACCGGGACCTACGAGCAGTACTTC. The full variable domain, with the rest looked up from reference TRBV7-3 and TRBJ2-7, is GAGVSQTPSNKVTEKGKYVELRCDPISGHTALYWYRQSLGQGPEFLIYFQGTGAADDSGLPNDRFFAVRPEGSVSTLKIQRTERGDSAVYLCASSPTGTYEQYFGPGTRLTVT.